Below, 30 T cell receptor beta chains from the same sample are listed, as sequenced in a study of spatial heterogeneity in lung cancer. TCRdb processed the 5' RACE reads anew with MiXCR; each CDR3 protein has one entry. The table includes fewer than 65,000 distinct CDR3 sequences, 6.3% detected once. Time point here: sample taken at primary tumor resection. The specimen comprised PBMCs, sampled at surgery. These receptors were collected from a female donor with early-stage non-small cell lung cancer.

This clonotype was recorded at least ten times. The genes are TRBV24-1 and TRBJ2-5; perhaps TRBD2 as D (5 bases). Trimming removed 5 bases at V and 0 bases at J, with 9 bases between. This CDR3 is built from 14 residues. In germline, CDR1 is KGHDR, CDR2 SFDVKD. As DNA, the CDR3 is TGTGCCACCAGTGCATCGGGGTACCAAGAGACCCAGTACTTC. It encodes CATSASGYQETQYF.

The J gene is TRBJ1-3, the V gene TRBV6-5, with no clear D. The CDR3 contains 15 residues. Germline V CDR1 and CDR2: MNHEY, SVGAGI. V lost 7 bases, J lost 0 bases, and 13 bases lay in between. This chain's CDR3 is CASKVKGSSGNTIYF. DNA of the CDR3: TGTGCCAGCAAGGTTAAAGGGAGCTCTGGAAACACCATATATTTT.

The chain joins TRBV20-1 to TRBJ1-2; 8 bases fit TRBD1. V trimming: 3 bases; J trimming: 4 bases; junction bases outside the gene matches: 16. This CDR3 contains 17 residues. CDR1 and CDR2 from the germline V gene are DFQATT and SNEGSKA (reference sequence). CDR3 protein: CSASGPDRALRTYGYTF. The CDR3 DNA sequence: TGCAGTGCTAGTGGCCCGGACAGGGCATTGAGAACCTATGGCTACACCTTC.

This clonotype was seen a handful of times. The rearrangement uses TRBV28 and TRBJ2-7, with D possibly TRBD1 on 6 matching bases. The CDR3 covers 13 residues. Trimming removed 2 bases from V and 2 bases from J, with 7 bases in between. Germline CDR1 and CDR2: MDHEN and SYDVKM. The CDR3 spells CASSLRGTYEQYV. The DNA of the CDR3 is TGTGCCAGCAGTTTAAGGGGGACCTACGAGCAGTACGTC.

This clonotype was counted many times. This chain uses TRBV6-1 with TRBJ1-5, with 9 bases fitting TRBD1. CDR3 size: 16 residues. The V gene end was trimmed by 6 bases and the J gene end by 5 bases; junction bases not matched to a gene: 11. Germline V gene data show CDR1 as MNHNS and CDR2 as SASEGT. The CDR3 DNA reads TGTGCCAGCAGCAGGGACAGGGAGTACAACCATCAGCCCCAGCATTTT. Translation gives CASSRDREYNHQPQHF.

The rearrangement links TRBV4-2 to TRBJ2-1, with unresolved D. The CDR3 is 18 amino acids. CDR1 and CDR2 (germline): LGHNA, YNFKEQ. The germline V and J ends were trimmed by 0 bases and 0 bases, with 15 bases remaining between them. The CDR3 DNA reads TGTGCCAGCAGCCAAGATTCGGCGGTCGGTCTCTCCTACAATGAGCAGTTCTTC. This translates into CASSQDSAVGLSYNEQFF.

This clonotype was seen many times. The rearrangement uses TRBV7-9 and TRBJ2-7, with D perhaps TRBD1 (5 bases). Germline CDR1 is SEHNR and CDR2 is FQNEAQ (reference sequence). With 5 bases removed from V and 5 bases from J, the gap between germline ends came to 13 bases. This CDR3 region has 13 residues. The CDR3 DNA follows: TGTGCCAGCAGCCCTCAGGGATCGGACGAGCAGTACTTC. Its translation: CASSPQGSDEQYF.

This clonotype was detected many times. The chain recombines TRBV28 with TRBJ2-7; TRBD1 agrees at 12 bases. J lost 6 bases, V lost 3 bases, and 9 bases had no gene match. Germline assignment: CDR1 MDHEN and CDR2 SYDVKM. The CDR3 length is 16 residues. The CDR3 nucleotides read TGTGCCAGCAGTTTTTCCTCGGGACAGGGGGCGATCGAGCAGTACGTC. Residues: CASSFSSGQGAIEQYV.

This clonotype was recorded at least ten times. The V call is TRBV24-1, the J call TRBJ2-1; the D is unclear. Trimming took off 5 bases at V and 9 bases at J, with 13 bases between the two ends. The CDR3 covers 13 residues. CDR1 is KGHDR and CDR2 is SFDVKD in the germline V gene. The CDR3 nucleotides read TGTGCCACCAGTGCCCCCCCGGCGAGTGAGCAGTTCTTC. The encoded protein is CATSAPPASEQFF.

This clonotype was seen at least ten times. The genes are TRBV6-5 and TRBJ2-5; D is perhaps TRBD1 or TRBD2 (5 bases each). Germline-derived CDR1 and CDR2 are MNHEY and SVGAGI. CDR3 length equals 15 residues. V was trimmed by 1 base and J by 4 bases, leaving 13 bases between them. The CDR3 DNA is TGTGCCAGCAGTTACTACTCCGAGGGGCGAGAGACCCAGTACTTC. Protein product: CASSYYSEGRETQYF.

This clonotype was seen more than once but under ten times. This chain joins TRBV29-1 and TRBJ2-1; D gene uncertain. Trimming removed 3 bases from V and 0 bases from J, with 6 bases in between. This CDR3 spans 13 amino acids. Germline CDR1 SQVTM, CDR2 ANQGSEA. The CDR3 reads CSVEGSSYNEQFF. The DNA for the CDR3 is TGCAGCGTTGAGGGAAGCTCCTACAATGAGCAGTTCTTC.

This clonotype was detected many times. The gene calls are TRBV28 and TRBJ1-2; 7 bases are shared with TRBD1. The junction had 8 bases not matched to a gene; V was cut back by 7 bases and J by 0 bases. This CDR3 region has 15 residues. CDR1 and CDR2 from the germline V gene are MDHEN and SYDVKM. As DNA, the CDR3 is TGTGCCAGCATACAAGGGACAGCAGCTAACTATGGCTACACCTTC. Translating it yields CASIQGTAANYGYTF.

This clonotype was recorded many times. V is TRBV28 and J is TRBJ1-2, with D possibly matching TRBD1 (6 bases). Germline CDR1 MDHEN, CDR2 SYDVKM. The CDR3 has 15 residues. Trimming removed 10 bases from V and 2 bases from J, with 20 bases in between. Written as DNA, the CDR3 is TGTGCCATCCCCGCGGGGGCGGGTGGGAACTATGGCTACACCTTC. It translates to CAIPAGAGGNYGYTF.

This clonotype appeared many times. The gene calls are TRBV9 and TRBJ2-2, with TRBD1 matching over 9 bases. The CDR3 is 16 residues long. Trimming removed 4 bases from V and 5 bases from J; junction bases left unmatched: 9. Germline CDR1 reads SGDLS; CDR2 reads YYNGEE. The CDR3 spells CASSPRGDRATGELFF. CDR3 sequence (DNA): TGTGCCAGCAGCCCCAGAGGGGACAGGGCTACCGGGGAGCTGTTTTTT.

The J gene is TRBJ2-1, the V gene TRBV12-3 or TRBV12-4; 11 bases align to TRBD2. With 6 bases clipped from V and 3 bases from J, the junction kept 7 bases outside the gene matches. The CDR3 extends over 16 amino acids. The CDR3 region has the DNA TGTGCCAGCAGGCCATTAGCGGGAGGGCTCTACAATGAGCAGTTCTTC. Protein product: CASRPLAGGLYNEQFF.

The CDR3 sequence: CASSLGNHQPQHF. Here the CDR3 DNA reads TGTGCCAGCAGTTTGGGCAACCATCAGCCCCAGCATTTT. The rearrangement uses TRBV12-3 or TRBV12-4 and TRBJ1-5; D not resolved. This CDR3 contains 13 residues. V was shortened by 3 bases and J by 5 bases, with 8 bases between the two germline ends.

This clonotype came up a few times. The V and J genes are TRBV7-9 and TRBJ2-7; perhaps TRBD1 as D (6 bases). Per the germline V gene, CDR1 is SEHNR and CDR2 is FQNEAQ (reference sequence). V was pared by 5 bases and J by 0 bases, with 14 bases between. The CDR3 totals 15 residues. Here the CDR3 reads CASSPDRTISYEQYF. For the CDR3, the DNA is TGTGCCAGCAGCCCCGACAGGACCATCTCCTACGAGCAGTACTTC.

This clonotype was seen ten or more times. This chain joins TRBV19 and TRBJ1-5; the D gene is possibly TRBD1 (5 bases). Per germline, CDR1 LNHDA and CDR2 SQIVND (reference sequence). The CDR3 loop spans 16 amino acids. Between the trimmed V and J ends, which lost 4 bases and 9 bases, there was a span of 22 bases. The CDR3 sequence: CASSSELGGPLRPQHF. CDR3 DNA sequence: TGTGCCAGTAGTAGCGAACTCGGGGGACCTTTGCGGCCCCAGCATTTT.

This clonotype showed up many times. This chain links TRBV12-3 or TRBV12-4 with TRBJ2-2; D could derive from TRBD1 or TRBD2 (5 bases each). V lost 1 base and J lost 4, with 13 bases in between. The length of the CDR3 is 16 residues. The CDR3 here is CASSLDALGVTGELFF. CDR3 nucleotide sequence: TGTGCCAGCAGTTTAGACGCCCTGGGGGTCACCGGGGAGCTGTTTTTT.

The rearrangement links TRBV19 to TRBJ2-2; TRBD2 agrees at 9 bases. Trimming removed 5 bases from V and 3 bases from J; junction bases left unmatched: 13. In germline, CDR1 is LNHDA, CDR2 SQIVND (reference sequence). There are 18 residues in the CDR3. The CDR3 nucleotides read TGTGCCAGTAGTCTCCGAGGCGGGAGGGCCTCTTACACCGGGGAGCTGTTTTTT. This translates into CASSLRGGRASYTGELFF.

V gene TRBV27 combines with J gene TRBJ2-1, with 12 nucleotides matching TRBD2. Looked up from germline, CDR1 is MNHEY and CDR2 is SMNVEV (reference sequence). Trimming took 2 bases from V and 5 from J; bases not matched to a gene: 1. CDR3 size: 15 residues. The CDR3 is CASSLRLAGDNEQFF. The DNA for the CDR3 is TGTGCCAGCAGTTTACGACTAGCGGGGGACAATGAGCAGTTCTTC.

The table lists this clonotype with many counts. This chain uses TRBV5-1 with TRBJ2-3, with 10 positions matching TRBD2. The CDR3 runs to 14 residues. V shed 5 bases, J shed 6 bases, and the junction held 6 bases outside the gene matches. CDR1 SGHRS and CDR2 YFSETQ come from the germline V gene. The CDR3 protein is CASSGTSGTDTQYF. In nucleotides, the CDR3 is TGCGCCAGCAGTGGCACTAGCGGGACGGATACGCAGTATTTT.

This clonotype was found many times. The rearrangement joins TRBV12-5 to TRBJ1-5, with D possibly matching TRBD1 (5 bases). Between the trimmed V and J ends, which lost 5 bases and 0 bases, there was a span of 8 bases. The CDR3 runs 14 residues. Germline CDR1 LGHNT, CDR2 FRNRAP. The CDR3 reads CASGLGTSNQPQHF. CDR3 DNA: TGTGCTAGTGGTCTCGGGACTAGCAATCAGCCCCAGCATTTT.

This clonotype was seen ten or more times. The rearrangement links TRBV10-3 to TRBJ1-1; 11 nucleotides match TRBD1. The CDR3 sequence is 15 residues long. V lost 4 bases and J lost 6; bases outside the gene matches: 7. Germline V lookup: CDR1 ENHRY, CDR2 SYGVKD. CDR3 residues: CAISAGTGGISEAFF. CDR3 nucleotide sequence: TGTGCCATCAGTGCGGGGACAGGGGGTATCTCTGAAGCTTTCTTT.

This clonotype has ten or more counts. The chain uses TRBV4-1 and TRBJ1-4; D is perhaps TRBD1 (5 bases). V lost 4 bases and J 2 bases, leaving 8 bases between the germline ends. Germline-derived CDR1 and CDR2 are MGHRA and YSYEKL. The CDR3 sequence is 14 residues long. The chain's CDR3 is CASSPGHTNEKLFF. As DNA, the CDR3 is TGCGCCAGCAGCCCCGGACATACTAATGAAAAACTGTTTTTT.

This clonotype was observed at least ten times. The V call is TRBV7-9, the J call TRBJ2-1, with 7 nucleotides matching TRBD2. The length of the CDR3 is 16 residues. With 3 bases clipped from V and 8 bases from J, the junction kept 13 bases outside the gene matches. Per germline, CDR1 SEHNR and CDR2 FQNEAQ (reference sequence). The CDR3 region has the DNA TGTGCCAGCAGCTTGGGTGCTGCGGGGGACTTCGATGAGCAGTTCTTC. Translating it yields CASSLGAAGDFDEQFF.

Many counts were recorded for this clonotype. V gene TRBV10-3 combines with J gene TRBJ1-1; D may be TRBD1 (5 bases). There are 15 residues in the CDR3. Trimming pared 3 bases from V and 1 base from J, leaving 12 bases between. CDR1 ENHRY and CDR2 SYGVKD come from the germline V gene. The CDR3 DNA reads as TGTGCCATCAGTGAAGGCGGCCAGGGGAACACTGAAGCTTTCTTT. Amino acid sequence: CAISEGGQGNTEAFF.

Ten or more counts support this clonotype. The CDR3: CASSASGGSHNEQFF. The CDR3 DNA follows: TGTGCCAGCAGCGCTAGCGGGGGGTCCCACAATGAGCAGTTCTTC. The gene calls are TRBV5-5 and TRBJ2-1; TRBD2 matches at 11 bases. CDR1 SGHKS and CDR2 YYEKEE come from the germline V gene (reference sequence). After removal of 4 bases from V and 5 bases from J, the junction contained 5 bases not matched to a gene. This CDR3 is built from 15 residues.

This clonotype was detected many times. This chain connects TRBV29-1 to TRBJ1-5; tentatively, D is TRBD1 (6 bases). CDR1 and CDR2 from the germline V gene are SQVTM and ANQGSEA. The CDR3 runs to 13 residues. Trimming stripped 6 bases from V and 7 bases from J, with 16 bases between. The CDR3 sequence: CSVQDGGGQPQHF. For the CDR3, the DNA is TGCAGCGTCCAAGACGGGGGCGGACAGCCCCAGCATTTT.

This clonotype was counted at least ten times. The rearrangement uses TRBV14 and TRBJ1-6, with D maybe TRBD1 (5 bases). V lost 4 bases and J lost 9, with 16 bases in between. Germline values: CDR1 SGHDN, CDR2 FVKESK. The CDR3 is 15 residues long. For the CDR3, the DNA is TGTGCCAGCAGCCCCCGCTTGGGGGAGGTTTCACCCCTCCACTTT. The encoded protein is CASSPRLGEVSPLHF.